This T cell receptor (beta chain) appears in the sequencing data of a study of PD-L1 blockade in urothelial cancer. Background on the study: Atezolizumab, begun by patients in the mid-2010s, was given at 1,200 mg intravenously every 3 weeks. Researchers looked at the blood 3 weeks (second dose) and 6 weeks after treatment began.

Time point of the sample: peripheral blood 6 weeks after treatment start. The cohort comprised individuals with locally advanced or metastatic urothelial carcinoma. Samples spanned pretreatment and treatment, with 1 to 8 time points per patient. Measured with immunoSEQ multiplex PCR; TCRdb has only the in-frame clones, and not every one. The sample carries more than 90,000 clones, around 78% recorded once. CDR1 and CDR2 (germline): SGHKS, YYEKEE (reference sequence). The CDR3 is 15 residues long. Losses at the gene ends were 5 bases for V and 5 bases for J; bases not matched to a gene: 6. Sequences were derived from PBMCs, sampled around atezolizumab (anti-PD-L1) treatment. The chain has TRBV5-5 and TRBJ2-5, with 13 bases lining up with TRBD2. The TCR sequence derives from a man between 65 and 79 years old with urothelial cancer. DNA of the CDR3: TGTGCCAGCAGACTAGCGGGGGGGCTTATCGAGACCCAGTACTTC. Its translation: CASRLAGGLIETQYF.